This TCR beta chain was recorded in a study of blood T cells in healthy people across ages. A second about 7 to 12 cycle PCR used barcoded and J-beta primers. TCRdb passed the 5' RACE reads through MiXCR, listing each CDR3 protein once. The sample lists roughly 1.4 million distinct CDR3 sequences, approximately 60% occurring once. The J segment lost 4 bases and the V segment lost 4 bases, leaving 21 bases of the junction unmatched. Germline CDR1 reads SGHRS; CDR2 reads YFSETQ. There are 20 residues in the CDR3. Study observations and caveats: In the absence of known donor CMV status, changes in expanded clonotypes were possibly confounded. PBMCs were not sorted, which prevented a conclusive comparison of naive versus antigen-experienced cells.

As to this clonotype: The antigen remains unidentified.

The chain carries TRBV5-1 and TRBJ1-4; 8 bases map to TRBD1. This sequence was found in a man aged 18 to 29 in good health. Sequenced sample: blood. CDR3 nucleotide sequence: TGCGCCAGCAGCCTTGATATCGCGACAGGGGTGTCGGCAATTAATGAAAAACTGTTTTTT. Protein product: CASSLDIATGVSAINEKLFF.